This TCR beta chain appears in the sequencing data of a study of T cell responses to AZD1222 COVID-19 vaccine. Study outcomes and limitations: Only a handful of AZD1222 recipients, more than five in all, had baseline seropositivity. Distributed over spike, vaccine-associated CD4 TCRs predominated at 160-218 and 743-854. Nearly half of unique spike-specific TCRs reportedly avoided B.1.351 and B.1.1.7 mutated regions. Repertoires were sampled only after the peak T cell response.

CDR1 is MGHDK, CDR2 SYGVNS, per germline. V lost 5 bases and J 0 bases, leaving 13 bases between the germline ends. The CDR3 consists of 15 residues. Libraries were prepared by immunoSEQ multiplex PCR; TCRdb keeps only in-frame clonotypes and omits some of them. The data show 150,000 to 180,000 clones, with 85% to 90% seen just once and 5.5% held by the top ten. About this clone itself: Its antigen is still unknown.

The clonotype originates from an adult in good health. The source material was peripheral blood, sampled on day 0 of MenACWY control vaccination. This chain connects TRBV25-1 to TRBJ1-1, with a possible D match to TRBD1 (5 bases). DNA of the CDR3: TGTGCCAGCAGTCATGGGGGGTATTTGAACACTGAAGCTTTCTTT. Translating gives CASSHGGYLNTEAFF.